This is a list of T cell receptor beta chains from one sample in a study of cytomegalovirus exposure and HLA in healthy donors. The repertoire was sequenced with immunoSEQ multiplex PCR; TCRdb's copy has only in-frame clones and lacks some. Of approximately 110,000 clones listed, around 94% are singletons. Input material: PBMCs. The receptors stem from a woman aged 18 to 35 in good health and CMV-seronegative. The CDR3 runs from the conserved cysteine through the conserved F or W. A D gene is named only where the DNA matches it firmly. Size tells how often a clone was seen (once, few, many) or the class of an expanded clone, and some rows leave it out.

once	NA	TRBV5-5	TRBJ2-7	TGTGCCAGCAGCTTTAACCGCGCCGAGCAGTACTTC	CASSFNRAEQYF
NA	NA	TRBV5-4	TRBJ2-3	TGTGCCAGCAGCCAGAACCCAGGGGACACAGATACGCAGTATTTT	CASSQNPGDTDTQYF
once	TRBD1	TRBV18	TRBJ1-5	TGTGCCAGCTCACCGTCGGAGGGGGCGAATCAGCCCCAGCATTTT	CASSPSEGANQPQHF
once	TRBD1	TRBV19	TRBJ2-1	TGTGCCAGTAGTAATAGGGACAGGGTACCCTACAATGAGCAGTTCTTC	CASSNRDRVPYNEQFF
NA	NA	TRBV7-9	TRBJ2-7	TGTGCCAGCAGCTTTTCCGGTGGTAAGTCCTCCTACGAGCAGTACTTC	CASSFSGGKSSYEQYF
NA	NA	TRBV19	TRBJ1-2	TGTGCCAGTAAGTCCAGGGGCGGCTTGGAAAGCTACACCTTC	CASKSRGGLESYTF
NA	TRBD2	TRBV5-1	TRBJ2-7	TGCGCCAGCAGCTTGGCGCCTTCGACTAGCGGCTACGAGCAGTACTTC	CASSLAPSTSGYEQYF
NA	TRBD1	TRBV7-2	TRBJ2-7	TGTGCCAGCAGTTCGGACAGGACGGCCTACGAGCAGTACTTC	CASSSDRTAYEQYF
NA	TRBD1	TRBV4-1	TRBJ1-2	TGCGCCAGCAGCCACCGGGACAGGGACGCTGGCTACACCTTC	CASSHRDRDAGYTF
once	NA	TRBV11-2	TRBJ1-4	TGTGCCAGCAGCCTCAGGGTTGAAAAACTGTTTTTT	CASSLRVEKLFF
NA	NA	TRBV5-4	TRBJ1-5	TGTGCCAGCAGCTTACAGGGAAATCAGCCCCAGCATTTT	CASSLQGNQPQHF
NA	NA	TRBV6-1	TRBJ1-3	TGTGCCAGCAGCCTTCGACAGAGCTCTGGAAACACCATATATTTT	CASSLRQSSGNTIYF
few	TRBD2	TRBV6-5	TRBJ2-7	TGTGCCAGCAGTTACGGCAGGACTAGCGGACTCCGAGTCTTC	CASSYGRTSGLRVF
once	TRBD1	TRBV10-2	TRBJ1-2	TGCGCCAGCACGGACAGGGCCTATGGCTACACCTTC	CASTDRAYGYTF
NA	NA	TRBV7-9	TRBJ1-4	TGTGCCAGCAGCAGAGGGAGGGGTAATGAAAAACTGTTTTTT	CASSRGRGNEKLFF
NA	NA	TRBV19	TRBJ2-5	TGTGCCAGTAGTAGACAGCGCCTAAGGGAAGAGACCCAGTACTTC	CASSRQRLREETQYF
NA	NA	TRBV30	TRBJ2-7	TGTGCCTGGAGTGGACGTCCCCGGGACACAGCCTACGAGCAGTACTTC	CAWSGRPRDTAYEQYF
NA	NA	TRBV5-8	TRBJ2-1	TGTGCCAGCAGTTACGACAGGAGCAGGTGGAATGAGCAGTTCTTC	CASSYDRSRWNEQFF
NA	TRBD1	TRBV28	TRBJ1-4	TGTGCCAGCAGGCGGAACCCGGGACAGGGGGCTGGTGGTGAAAAACTGTTTTTT	CASRRNPGQGAGGEKLFF
NA	NA	TRBV6-5	TRBJ1-2	TGTGCCAGCAGTTACGGTCTCGGTACTCCCGATGGCTACACCTTC	CASSYGLGTPDGYTF
NA	NA	TRBV28	TRBJ2-1	TGTGCCAGCAGTTTAACAAACAGGGACGAGCAGTTCTTC	CASSLTNRDEQFF
NA	NA	TRBV5-4	TRBJ2-7	TGTGCCAGCAGCTTACAGGGCTCCTACGAGCAGTACTTC	CASSLQGSYEQYF
NA	NA	TRBV30	TRBJ2-3	TGTGCCTGGACCCAGGGGCACAATCCGACAGATACGCAGTATTTT	CAWTQGHNPTDTQYF
many	NA	TRBV2	TRBJ1-1	TGTGCCAGCATCCTAGAAAACACTGAAGCTTTCTTT	CASILENTEAFF
NA	NA	TRBV6-6	TRBJ2-3	TGTGCCAGCACTTGGGGCGGATATCAGACAGATACGCAGTATTTT	CASTWGGYQTDTQYF
NA	NA	TRBV30	TRBJ2-6	TGTGCCTGGGGGAGGTTGTCTGGGGCCAACGTCCTGACTTTC	CAWGRLSGANVLTF
NA	NA	TRBV28	TRBJ1-5	TGTGCCAGCACGCTCCGCGGGGTGCGTCAGCCCCAGCATTTT	CASTLRGVRQPQHF
NA	NA	TRBV28	TRBJ1-1	TGTGCCAGCAGTCGTCAGATGAACACTGAAGCTTTCTTT	CASSRQMNTEAFF
NA	NA	TRBV28	TRBJ1-5	TGTGCCAGCAATCAGTGGGGAGCCTGGCAGCCCCAGCATTTT	CASNQWGAWQPQHF
once	TRBD1	TRBV28	TRBJ1-4	TGTGCCAGCGGGACAGGGAATGAAAAACTGTTTTTT	CASGTGNEKLFF
NA	TRBD1	TRBV7-9	TRBJ2-1	TGTGCCAGCAGCGCCCAAACAGGGGTTTACAATGAGCAGTTCTTC	CASSAQTGVYNEQFF
NA	NA	TRBV5-1	TRBJ2-7	TGCGCCAGCAGCTCAGCCTACGAGCAGTACTTC	CASSSAYEQYF
NA	NA	TRBV9	TRBJ1-1	TGTGCCAGCTCGCGACAGATAAACACTGAAGCTTTCTTT	CASSRQINTEAFF
NA	NA	TRBV7-3	TRBJ2-7	TGTGCCAGCAGCTTAGGCCCAGGGGGGCCTTCGGACGAGCAGTACTTC	CASSLGPGGPSDEQYF
NA	NA	TRBV7-9	TRBJ1-5	TGTGCCAGCAGCTTAGGGGGGGGGCAGAGCAATCAGCCCCAGCATTTT	CASSLGGGQSNQPQHF
NA	NA	TRBV19	TRBJ1-1	TGTGCCAGTACATATCACAGGGCAGACACTGAAGCTTTCTTT	CASTYHRADTEAFF
NA	TRBD1	TRBV27	TRBJ1-1	TGTGCCAGCAGCTCCGTCAGGGGGATGAACACTGAAGCTTTCTTT	CASSSVRGMNTEAFF
once	TRBD1	TRBV18	TRBJ1-2	TGTGCCAGCTCACAGGCTGCCTCGGGACAGGGCCGCTATGGCTACACCTTC	CASSQAASGQGRYGYTF
NA	NA	TRBV5-1	TRBJ2-3	TGCGCCAGCAGCATCGCGGGAAGGCCTAGCGCCTATGGAGATACGCAGTATTTT	CASSIAGRPSAYGDTQYF
NA	NA	TRBV7-2	TRBJ1-1	TGTGCCAGCAGCTCCCAGGGGACCGTGGCTTTCTTT	CASSSQGTVAFF
NA	NA	TRBV18	TRBJ2-7	TGTGCCAGCTCACCACCGTTTGGGGGAGGCTACGAGCAGTACTTC	CASSPPFGGGYEQYF
NA	NA	TRBV9	TRBJ2-3	TGTGCCAGCAGCGTAGCGAGGGGGGGGGATACGCAGTATTTT	CASSVARGGDTQYF
once	TRBD2	TRBV5-6	TRBJ2-3	TGTGCCAGCAGCTTGGGACTAGCGGGACGAAATACGCAGTATTTT	CASSLGLAGRNTQYF
NA	NA	TRBV5-1	TRBJ1-4	TGCGCCAGCAGCGGAAGAGGAGGGAATAATGAAAAACTGTTTTTT	CASSGRGGNNEKLFF
NA	NA	TRBV11-3	TRBJ1-1	TGTGCCAGCAGCTCCAGGACGGGAACTGAAGCTTTCTTT	CASSSRTGTEAFF
NA	NA	TRBV27	TRBJ2-7	TGTGCCAGCAGTTTAGGGCCCCTCTACGAGCAGTACTTC	CASSLGPLYEQYF
NA	TRBD1	TRBV19	TRBJ1-1	TGTGCCAGTAGTATTCGGGGGGTACAGGGGGGATACAAGAACACTGAAGCTTTCTTT	CASSIRGVQGGYKNTEAFF
once	TRBD1	TRBV7-2	TRBJ1-5	TGTGCCAGCAGCTTCCGACAGGGAGACCAGCCCCAGCATTTT	CASSFRQGDQPQHF
NA	NA	TRBV9	TRBJ1-6	TGTGCCAGCAGCGGAGGACAGTCCTATAATTCACCCCTCCACTTT	CASSGGQSYNSPLHF
NA	TRBD1	TRBV6-5	TRBJ1-2	TGTGCCAGCAGTTACTGGGGACAGAATGGCTACACCTTC	CASSYWGQNGYTF
NA	NA	TRBV11-1	TRBJ1-1	TGTGCCAGCAGCCCCGTCCGTGTGAACACTGAAGCTTTCTTT	CASSPVRVNTEAFF
NA	NA	TRBV7-9	TRBJ2-5	TGTGCCAGCAGCCCGGGAGACCAAGAGACCCAGTACTTC	CASSPGDQETQYF
NA	NA	TRBV5-1	TRBJ1-3	TGCGCCAGCAGCTTGGGGGCAGGCTCTGGAAACACCATATATTTT	CASSLGAGSGNTIYF
NA	TRBD2	TRBV5-1	TRBJ2-5	TGCGCCAGCAGCTTGGCCGGGGGGATCGGGGAGACCCAGTACTTC	CASSLAGGIGETQYF
NA	NA	TRBV6-1	TRBJ1-2	TGTGCCAGCATCAAGACAGCGAGCTATGGCTACACCTTC	CASIKTASYGYTF